These 23 T cell receptor beta chains came from one sample sequenced in a study of blood T cells in healthy people across ages. Using a J-beta primer mix together with a sample-barcoded 5' primer, a second PCR was run for roughly 7 to 11 cycles. TCRdb re-called the 5' RACE reads through MiXCR, storing one row per CDR3 protein. The data contain roughly 800,000 distinct CDR3 sequences, 20% to 25% of them singletons. This sample was shared with a second study, whose subject was T cells of mothers and their children.

Sequencing was carried out using blood. The receptors were sampled from a boy younger than 18 in good health.

This clonotype was seen many times. The chain is built from TRBV9 and TRBJ2-5, with D possibly called TRBD1 or TRBD2 (5 bases each). The assigned J gene may be wrong: the sequence end matches TRBJ2-1 better. Germline CDR1 reads SGDLS; CDR2 reads YYNGEE. This CDR3 contains 12 residues. The DNA for the CDR3 is TGTGCCAGCAGTGTTGAGGGGAATGAGCAGTTCTTC. As protein: CASSVEGNEQFF.

The chain employs TRBV29-1 and TRBJ2-7; 13 bases are shared with TRBD2. The CDR3 sequence is 16 residues long. Trimming took 5 bases from V and 3 from J; bases not matched to a gene: 10. Germline CDR1 SQVTM, CDR2 ANQGSEA. CDR3 sequence reads: CSVLGLAGANNYEQYF. The DNA for the CDR3 is TGCAGCGTTCTCGGACTAGCGGGGGCCAATAACTACGAGCAGTACTTC.

Only a few counts were recorded for this clonotype. The chain uses TRBV6-2 or TRBV6-3 and TRBJ2-5, with 13 nucleotides matching TRBD2. Germline V gene lookup returns CDR1 MNHEY and CDR2 SVGEGT. The CDR3 runs 16 residues. Trimming took 6 bases from V and 5 from J; bases not matched to a gene: 9. DNA of the CDR3: TGTGCCAGCAGCTACCTGACTAGCGGGGGGAACGAGACCCAGTACTTC. Encoded protein: CASSYLTSGGNETQYF.

This clonotype came up a few times. The rearrangement joins TRBV4-1 to TRBJ2-5; 8 nucleotides align to TRBD2. The DNA end is a closer match to TRBJ2-7, so the J assignment may be wrong. This CDR3 region has 17 residues. Germline V gives CDR1 MGHRA, CDR2 YSYEKL. In DNA, the CDR3 is TGCGCCAGCAGCCAAATGGGGGTAATAGCGGGGTCCTACGAGCAGTACTTC. Protein: CASSQMGVIAGSYEQYF.

This clonotype was seen only a few times. The gene calls are TRBV29-1 and TRBJ2-3; D uncertain. This CDR3 comprises 10 residues. The germline V gene has CDR1 SQVTM and CDR2 ANQGSEA. V lost 5 bases and J 4 bases, leaving 4 bases between the germline ends. CDR3: CSVRADTQYF. DNA of the CDR3: TGCAGCGTTAGGGCAGATACGCAGTATTTT.

The chain employs TRBV13 and TRBJ2-5; D gene unclear. CDR3 length: 14 amino acids. V lost 2 bases and J 5 bases, leaving 12 bases between the germline ends. The germline V gene has CDR1 PRHDT and CDR2 FYEKMQ (reference sequence). The CDR3 sequence is CASSLRAQEETQYF. The CDR3 DNA is TGTGCCAGCAGCTTAAGGGCTCAAGAGGAGACCCAGTACTTC. Full variable domain (rest looked up from reference TRBV13 and TRBJ2-5): AAGVIQSPRHLIKEKRETATLKCYPIPRHDTVYWYQQGPGQDPQFLISFYEKMQSDKGSIPDRFSAQQFSDYHSELNMSSLELGDSALYFCASSLRAQEETQYFGPGTRLLVL.

The V and J genes are TRBV6-6 and TRBJ1-2; maybe TRBD1 (5 bases). The CDR3 sequence is 15 residues long. V shed 0 bases and J shed 8 bases, with 16 bases lying between them. Germline CDR1 reads MNHNY; CDR2 reads SVGAGI (reference sequence). This CDR3 reads CASSYSSGTLGGYTF. CDR3 DNA sequence: TGTGCCAGCAGTTACTCGAGCGGGACCCTTGGGGGCTACACCTTC.

The chain recombines TRBV27 with TRBJ2-5, with 8 positions matching TRBD2. Germline values: CDR1 MNHEY, CDR2 SMNVEV (reference sequence). The CDR3 runs 14 residues. After removal of 8 bases from V and 1 base from J, the junction contained 6 bases not matched to a gene. CDR3 loop: CASAGGPFQETQYF. The CDR3 nucleotides are TGTGCCAGCGCGGGGGGACCCTTCCAAGAGACCCAGTACTTC.

This chain connects TRBV4-1 to TRBJ1-2; TRBD1 might be the D (5 bases). Germline values: CDR1 MGHRA, CDR2 YSYEKL. V lost 0 bases to trimming and J lost 4 bases, with 12 bases between them. The CDR3 runs to 15 residues. In DNA form, the CDR3 reads TGCGCCAGCAGCCAAGATCGGGGGGACGTCTATGGCTACACCTTC. This translates into CASSQDRGDVYGYTF.

Only a few counts were recorded for this clonotype. V usage is TRBV7-9 and J usage is TRBJ1-2; D might be TRBD1 (5 bases). The CDR3 loop spans 14 amino acids. V dropped 3 bases and J dropped 7 bases, with 15 bases sitting between them. Germline V lookup: CDR1 SEHNR, CDR2 FQNEAQ (reference sequence). The CDR3 loop is CASSFDGGVSGYTF. As DNA, the CDR3 is TGTGCCAGCAGCTTCGACGGGGGGGTCTCTGGCTACACCTTC.

This clonotype was counted at least ten times. The rearrangement joins TRBV29-1 to TRBJ2-5, with D maybe TRBD2 (5 bases). Germline lookup yields CDR1 SQVTM and CDR2 ANQGSEA. This CDR3 region has 14 residues. Trimming pared 4 bases from V and 5 bases from J, leaving 17 bases between. This CDR3 is CSVVRLSGWETQYF. CDR3 sequence (DNA): TGCAGCGTTGTCCGGTTGTCGGGGTGGGAGACCCAGTACTTC.

This clonotype came up many times. This chain connects TRBV20-1 to TRBJ2-3; 7 bases agree with TRBD2. The ends lost 8 bases at V and 1 base at J; junction bases unmatched: 3. CDR1 DFQATT and CDR2 SNEGSKA come from the germline V gene (reference sequence). This CDR3 spans 12 amino acids. CDR3 protein: CSRGEGTDTQYF. The CDR3 DNA reads as TGCAGTCGGGGGGAAGGCACAGATACGCAGTATTTT.

The chain combines TRBV4-1 with TRBJ2-7, with D perhaps matching TRBD2 (5 bases). V was pared by 3 bases and J by 5 bases, with 23 bases between. Germline loops: CDR1 MGHRA, CDR2 YSYEKL. There are 17 residues in the CDR3. The CDR3 DNA reads TGCGCCAGCAGCCACGGGTTCGAGGACTTGGAGGTCAACGAGCAGTACTTC. Translation gives CASSHGFEDLEVNEQYF.

This chain uses TRBV11-2 with TRBJ1-5; D call uncertain. With 1 base removed from V and 4 bases from J, the gap between germline ends came to 8 bases. Germline CDR1 is SGHAT and CDR2 is FQNNGV. The CDR3 extends over 14 amino acids. The CDR3 is CASSLVAGNQPQHF. In DNA form, the CDR3 reads TGTGCCAGCAGCTTAGTCGCGGGGAATCAGCCCCAGCATTTT.

V is TRBV6-1 and J is TRBJ2-5; D is uncertain. TRBJ2-7 matches the DNA end more closely, so the J call is doubtful. The germline gives CDR1 MNHNS, CDR2 SASEGT. The CDR3 runs to 13 residues. The CDR3 sequence is CASSANLDYEQYF. The CDR3, as DNA: TGTGCCAGCAGTGCGAACCTAGATTACGAGCAGTACTTC.

The chain employs TRBV19 and TRBJ1-2; no definite D call. In germline, CDR1 is LNHDA, CDR2 SQIVND (reference sequence). V was pared by 6 bases and J by 0 bases, with 14 bases between. This CDR3 is 15 amino acids long. The CDR3 sequence is CASRREGVANYGYTF. The CDR3 DNA sequence: TGTGCCAGTAGGCGGGAGGGTGTTGCTAACTATGGCTACACCTTC.

A few counts support this clonotype. DNA of the CDR3: TGCAGCGCCCTGTCGCGGCGGAACACCGGGGAGCTGTTTTTT. Amino acid sequence: CSALSRRNTGELFF. The gene calls are TRBV29-1 and TRBJ2-2, with D unresolved. V was pared by 7 bases and J by 1 base, with 13 bases between. There are 14 residues in the CDR3. CDR1 SQVTM and CDR2 ANQGSEA come from the germline V gene.

This clonotype was counted only a few times. The CDR3 spells CASSFTSGGSDTQYF. The CDR3 DNA is TGTGCCAGCAGCTTTACTAGCGGGGGCTCAGATACGCAGTATTTT. The rearrangement links TRBV7-2 to TRBJ2-3, with 11 positions matching TRBD2. V was clipped by 3 bases and J by 4 bases; unmatched bases: 3. The CDR3 length is 15 residues. Germline CDR1 and CDR2: SGHTA and FQGNSA. The entire variable domain, with the rest obtained from reference TRBV7-2 and TRBJ2-3, is as follows: GAGVSQSPSNKVTEKGKDVELRCDPISGHTALYWYRQSLGQGLEFLIYFQGNSAPDKSGLPSDRFSAERTGGSVSTLTIQRTQQEDSAVYLCASSFTSGGSDTQYFGPGTRLTVL.

The chain uses TRBV14 and TRBJ2-7, with D possibly being TRBD2 (6 bases). The V end lost 1 base, the J end lost 3 bases, and 13 bases lay between the germline ends. The V gene's germline CDR1 is SGHDN and CDR2 FVKESK. This CDR3 comprises 15 residues. The CDR3 loop is CASSQGGGVYYEQYF. The CDR3 DNA follows: TGTGCCAGCAGCCAAGGCGGAGGGGTCTACTACGAGCAGTACTTC.

In its sample, this clonotype was seen a few times. The chain employs TRBV5-6 and TRBJ1-4, with TRBD1 identical over 8 bases. There are 13 residues in the CDR3. Germline CDR1 SGHDT, CDR2 YYEEEE. The junction had 0 bases not matched to a gene; V was cut back by 2 bases and J by 6 bases. CDR3 sequence (DNA): TGTGCCAGCAGCTTACAGGGGGATGAAAAACTGTTTTTT. Protein product: CASSLQGDEKLFF.

This clonotype was seen only a few times. This chain uses TRBV28 with TRBJ2-7; D remains ambiguous. Trimming took off 3 bases at V and 2 bases at J, with 8 bases between the two ends. CDR3 length: 13 amino acids. Germline V lookup: CDR1 MDHEN, CDR2 SYDVKM. CDR3 in DNA: TGTGCCAGCAGTTTGCTCCGTGCCTACGAGCAGTACTTC. Translated, it gives CASSLLRAYEQYF.

This clonotype was observed once. The junction and the germline gene differ at one end; a read error may be behind it. The J gene is TRBJ2-5, the V gene TRBV12-3 or TRBV12-4; 10 bases map to TRBD1. The CDR3 totals 17 residues. CDR3 region: CASSTTGTGVHQETQYF. The CDR3 DNA sequence: TGTGCCAGCAGCACTACCGGGACAGGGGTCCACCAAGAGACTCAGTACTTC.

A few counts support this clonotype. The gene calls are TRBV6-2 or TRBV6-3 and TRBJ1-1; D is undetermined. Trimming shortened V by 1 base and J by 6 bases, and 9 bases separated the two germline ends. The CDR3 extends over 13 amino acids. From germline, CDR1 is MNHEY and CDR2 SVGEGT. CDR3 coding DNA: TGTGCCAGCAGTTACTGGGGTGAGGCTGAAGCTTTCTTT. Its translation is CASSYWGEAEAFF.